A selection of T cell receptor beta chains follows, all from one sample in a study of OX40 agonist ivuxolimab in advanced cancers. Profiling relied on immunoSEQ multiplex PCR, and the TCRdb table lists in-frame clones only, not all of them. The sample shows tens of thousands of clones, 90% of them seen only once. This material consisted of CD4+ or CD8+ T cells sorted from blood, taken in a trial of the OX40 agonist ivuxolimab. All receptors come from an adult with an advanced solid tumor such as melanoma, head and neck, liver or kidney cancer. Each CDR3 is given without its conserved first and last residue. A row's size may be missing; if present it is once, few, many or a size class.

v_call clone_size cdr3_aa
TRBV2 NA ASSSGQGASGANVLT
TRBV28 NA ASSPPLHFPSSPLH
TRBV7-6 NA ASRRGTADNSPLH
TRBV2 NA ASSEAGTQNNEQF
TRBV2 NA ASSGTSASTDTQY
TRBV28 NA ASQTGTAVDGYT
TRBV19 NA ASSIEGTAKNYGYT
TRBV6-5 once ASSYRGVRQPQH
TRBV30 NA AWSRINTGELF
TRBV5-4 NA ASRRRENNSPLH
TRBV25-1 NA ASSVGYEQY
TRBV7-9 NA ASSRLLVGGNEQF
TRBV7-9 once ASSSLEGTNSGNTIY
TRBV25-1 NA ASTHGLAGKDTQY
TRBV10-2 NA ASSESGLGSYEQY
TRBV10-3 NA AVLAGGSYEQY
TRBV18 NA ASSPPLSNEQF
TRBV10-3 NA AASSGGDTDTQY
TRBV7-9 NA ASSPGDQAREKLF
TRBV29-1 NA SGTDRGRRETQY
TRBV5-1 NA ASSPRTSNEGEQF
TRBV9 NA ASSPEVIRGEAF
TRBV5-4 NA ASSLLWTGSTDTQY
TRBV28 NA ASRDSRPGELF
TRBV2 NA ASSEAPELAGGEQY
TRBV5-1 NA ASSPGQGTTYEQY
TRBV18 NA ASSPGQGAQIRGYT
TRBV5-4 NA ASSRTSGSYEQY
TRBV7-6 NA ASSGNRGPAEAF
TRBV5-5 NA ASSLDLAYGYT
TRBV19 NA ASTGGDYNEQF
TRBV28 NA ASSSSGLAGEGDTQY
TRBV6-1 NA ASRDAAGKETQY
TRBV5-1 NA ASSNGQASSGNTIY
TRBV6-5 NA ASADPGGKGTEAF
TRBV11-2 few ASSSRDRHSYEQY
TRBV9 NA ASSVASDTQY
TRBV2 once ASRFGLAGADTQY
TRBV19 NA ASSIGVTGWSNQPQH
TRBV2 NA ASSERGQGGELF
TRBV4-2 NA ASSQVAAPWGNEKLF
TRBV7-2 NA ASSLVGGGPNEQF
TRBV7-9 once ASTPSASGRSSTDTQY
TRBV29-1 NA RSRGTYEQY
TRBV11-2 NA ASSRTDKYGYT
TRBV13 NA ASSPTVPINGQY
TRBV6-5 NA ASSYLGRDNEQF
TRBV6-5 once ASQGASSIADTQY
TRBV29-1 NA SVAEPQETQY
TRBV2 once ATSPRTANTGELF
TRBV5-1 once ASSLVGGRLNIQY
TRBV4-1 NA ASSQERATISTDTQY
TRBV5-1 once ASSPLRGGTGELF
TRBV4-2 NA ASSQAAGTFRNEQF
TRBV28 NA ASSKAGGPRETQY
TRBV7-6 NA ASSLVGGGEQY
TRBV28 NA ASSFQTGGGEKLF
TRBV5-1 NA ASSLGGYTDTQY
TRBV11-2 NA ASSLETGNTIY
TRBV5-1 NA ASSEGRRGDPETQY